Each of the 19 T cell receptor beta chains below was sequenced from the same sample in a study of beta chain features in type 1 diabetes. Every isolated RNA sample was fully reverse transcribed, so sequencing captured expressed TCRB transcripts. Measured with immunoSEQ multiplex PCR; TCRdb has only the in-frame clones, and not every one. In the table there are around 240,000 clones, around 65% of which are singletons. The sample was naive CD4+ T cells from blood. The receptors here all came from a man aged 25-45 years in good health.

The chain carries TRBV18 and TRBJ1-1; D is ambiguous. V was shortened by 6 bases and J by 2 bases, with 10 bases between the two germline ends. Germline-derived CDR1 and CDR2 are KGHSH and LQKENI. This CDR3 is 13 amino acids long. In DNA, the CDR3 is TGTGCCAGCTCGGCTACAGTTAACACTGAAGCTTTCTTT. Translating gives CASSATVNTEAFF.

The rearrangement uses TRBV7-2 and TRBJ2-2; D is uncertain. CDR1 SGHTA and CDR2 FQGNSA come from the germline V gene. This CDR3 contains 12 residues. V gave up 6 bases and J gave up 2 bases, with 4 bases separating them. CDR3 coding DNA: TGTGCCAGCAGTATCAACACCGGGGAGCTGTTTTTT. Its protein is CASSINTGELFF.

In DNA, the CDR3 is TGTGCCAGCAACCGGGACGGGGACCCCGATGAGCAGTTCTTC. It specifies CASNRDGDPDEQFF. The rearrangement links TRBV2 to TRBJ2-1; D may match TRBD1 or TRBD2 (5 bases each). The CDR3 length is 14 residues. V was trimmed by 7 bases and J by 8 bases, leaving 18 bases between them. Germline loops: CDR1 SNHLY, CDR2 FYNNEI. Full variable domain (rest looked up from reference TRBV2 and TRBJ2-1): EPEVTQTPSHQVTQMGQEVILRCVPISNHLYFYWYRQILGQKVEFLVSFYNNEISEKSEIFDDQFSVERPDGSNFTLKIRSTKLEDSAMYFCASNRDGDPDEQFFGPGTRLTVL.

The chain combines TRBV7-2 with TRBJ1-2; D may be TRBD1 (5 bases). The CDR3 runs to 13 residues. With 6 bases removed from V and 7 bases from J, the gap between germline ends came to 15 bases. Germline CDR1 is SGHTA and CDR2 is FQGNSA. The CDR3 DNA is TGTGCCAGCAGATCCGGGACCCAAGCTGGCTACACCTTC. This encodes CASRSGTQAGYTF.

The J gene is TRBJ2-5, the V gene TRBV29-1; 8 bases align to TRBD1. From germline, CDR1 is SQVTM and CDR2 ANQGSEA. The ends lost 3 bases at V and 4 bases at J; junction bases unmatched: 16. This CDR3 has 17 amino acids. CDR3 in amino acids: CSVDNQGAGYFLETQYF. The CDR3 DNA follows: TGCAGCGTTGATAATCAGGGGGCGGGATACTTTTTAGAGACCCAGTACTTC.

The gene calls are TRBV19 and TRBJ2-6; unclear D gene. Germline-derived CDR1 and CDR2 are LNHDA and SQIVND (reference sequence). The CDR3 extends over 15 amino acids. Trimming took 7 bases from V and 2 from J, leaving 12 bases between them. The CDR3 spells CASTHWSAGANVLTF. CDR3 DNA sequence: TGTGCCAGTACCCACTGGAGCGCTGGGGCCAACGTCCTGACTTTC.

The chain is built from TRBV9 and TRBJ2-2; TRBD2 agrees at 7 bases. Germline V gene sequence: CDR1 SGDLS, CDR2 YYNGEE. CDR3 length: 15 amino acids. With 4 bases clipped from V and 5 bases from J, the junction kept 8 bases outside the gene matches. The CDR3: CASSRQTSSTGELFF. CDR3 DNA: TGTGCCAGCAGCAGACAGACTAGCTCTACCGGGGAGCTGTTTTTT.

This rearrangement joins TRBV30 to TRBJ2-1, with 13 bases fitting TRBD2. The CDR3 extends over 15 amino acids. The V gene end was trimmed by 5 bases and the J gene end by 5 bases; junction bases not matched to a gene: 6. CDR1 GTSNPN and CDR2 SVGIG come from the germline V gene (reference sequence). The CDR3 protein is CAWGPGLAGNNEQFF. The CDR3 region has the DNA TGTGCCTGGGGGCCGGGACTAGCGGGAAACAATGAGCAGTTCTTC.

This rearrangement joins TRBV9 to TRBJ2-7, with a weak D call TRBD1 (5 bases). The germline V and J ends were trimmed by 4 bases and 5 bases, with 13 bases remaining between them. This CDR3 comprises 13 residues. Germline values: CDR1 SGDLS, CDR2 YYNGEE. The CDR3 bases are TGTGCCAGCAGCTCCTCAGGGCCCCACGAGCAGTACTTC. It yields the protein CASSSSGPHEQYF.

This chain joins TRBV7-9 and TRBJ2-3, with D perhaps TRBD2 (5 bases). This CDR3 is 16 amino acids long. In germline, CDR1 is SEHNR, CDR2 FQNEAQ (reference sequence). Deletions cut 0 bases from V and 3 bases from J, with 13 bases between. DNA for the CDR3: TGTGCCAGCAGCTTAGCGGATTGGACGGGGACAGATACGCAGTATTTT. Amino acid sequence: CASSLADWTGTDTQYF.

V and J are TRBV29-1 and TRBJ1-3, with D possibly being TRBD1 (5 bases). The germline V and J ends were trimmed by 5 bases and 2 bases, with 10 bases remaining between them. Germline V gives CDR1 SQVTM, CDR2 ANQGSEA. The CDR3 consists of 13 residues. CDR3: CSVTRGPGNTIYF. The CDR3 bases are TGCAGCGTTACGCGGGGACCTGGAAACACCATATATTTT.

The gene calls are TRBV28 and TRBJ2-7; unclear D gene. The V gene lost 10 bases and the J gene lost 4 bases, with 17 bases spanning the gap. This CDR3 is 13 amino acids long. Per the germline V gene, CDR1 is MDHEN and CDR2 is SYDVKM. In nucleotides, the CDR3 is TGTGCCACCTCAACCCGCTGGGGATACGAGCAGTACTTC. The encoded protein is CATSTRWGYEQYF.

V and J are TRBV2 and TRBJ2-7, with D unclear. This CDR3 has 10 amino acids. Germline CDR1 and CDR2: SNHLY and FYNNEI. The CDR3 reads CASSDGSRRV. The CDR3 coding sequence is TGTGCCAGCAGTGACGGATCGCGGCGTGTC.

The V gene is TRBV25-1, the J gene TRBJ1-1; D is possibly TRBD1 (6 bases). Looked up from germline, CDR1 is MGHDK and CDR2 is SYGVNS. The CDR3 is 13 amino acids. The germline V and J ends were trimmed by 2 bases and 5 bases, with 9 bases remaining between them. The CDR3 loop is CASSESQGTEAFF. CDR3 DNA sequence: TGTGCCAGCAGTGAAAGTCAGGGGACTGAAGCTTTCTTT. Using reference TRBV25-1 and TRBJ1-1 for the parts outside the CDR3, the full variable domain is EADIYQTPRYLVIGTGKKITLECSQTMGHDKMYWYQQDPGMELHLIHYSYGVNSTEKGDLSSESTVSRIRTEHFPLTLESARPSHTSQYLCASSESQGTEAFFGQGTRLTVV.

As concerns this clone: Distinct nucleotide sequences in the sample also encode this CDR3. V gene TRBV5-1 combines with J gene TRBJ2-6; tentative D call: TRBD1 (5 bases). Trimming pared 2 bases from V and 0 bases from J, leaving 6 bases between. CDR3 length: 15 amino acids. Germline assignment: CDR1 SGHRS and CDR2 YFSETQ. This chain's CDR3 is CASSFDSSGANVLTF. CDR3 DNA sequence: TGCGCCAGCAGCTTTGACAGCTCTGGGGCCAACGTCCTGACTTTC.

This clone was observed a handful of times. The chain couples TRBV18 to TRBJ2-3, with TRBD2 as a possible D gene (6 bases). Germline V gene sequence: CDR1 KGHSH, CDR2 LQKENI. The CDR3 contains 16 residues. Trimming took 2 bases from V and 2 from J, leaving 14 bases between them. Here the CDR3 DNA reads TGTGCCAGCTCACCATCGGCGGGGCCCACCACAGATACGCAGTATTTT. It encodes CASSPSAGPTTDTQYF. Using reference TRBV18 and TRBJ2-3 for the parts outside the CDR3, the full variable domain is NAGVMQNPRHLVRRRGQEARLRCSPMKGHSHVYWYRQLPEEGLKFMVYLQKENIIDESGMPKERFSAEFPKEGPSILRIQQVVRGDSAAYFCASSPSAGPTTDTQYFGPGTRLTVL.

Here the CDR3 DNA reads TGCGCCAGCAGCCTCGGGACTAGCGGGAGGAGCACAGATACGCAGTATTTT. This gives the protein CASSLGTSGRSTDTQYF. The chain carries TRBV4-3 and TRBJ2-3; TRBD2 aligns across 15 bases. The germline V gene has CDR1 LGHNA and CDR2 YSLEER. The CDR3 has 17 amino acids. V was pared by 4 bases and J by 0 bases, with 2 bases of the junction left unmatched.

The V and J genes are TRBV28 and TRBJ2-7; 8 nucleotides line up with TRBD1. The CDR3 spans 13 residues. Trimming removed 3 bases from V and 6 bases from J; junction bases left unmatched: 4. Germline CDR1 and CDR2: MDHEN and SYDVKM. CDR3 bases: TGTGCCAGCAGTTTTCGGACAGGGACCGAGCAGTACTTC. Translating it yields CASSFRTGTEQYF.

This clone appeared a few times. This chain connects TRBV30 to TRBJ1-2; no firm D call. V shed 2 bases and J shed 4 bases, with 14 bases lying between them. CDR1 GTSNPN and CDR2 SVGIG come from the germline V gene (reference sequence). The CDR3 length is 14 residues. The CDR3 is CAWSKRGWVYGYTF. DNA for the CDR3: TGTGCCTGGAGTAAACGGGGTTGGGTCTATGGCTACACCTTC.